The clone carrying this T cell receptor (beta chain) has more than one count but fewer than ten. The CDR3 totals 15 residues. Germline CDR1 SGHDT, CDR2 YYEEEE. V lost 1 base and J lost 3, with 10 bases in between. The entry originates in a study of T cell repertoires in aging, cancer and after chemotherapy. Rearranged V-D-J TRB sequences were amplified with a mixed TRB-A/B primer pool. Via MiXCR, TCRdb re-called the multiplex PCR reads, giving one row per CDR3 protein. Of some 20,000 distinct CDR3 sequences listed, over 35% are singletons. Amplification of TCR beta used genomic DNA extracted from peripheral blood.

The sequenced material came from blood. The sequence was collected from a human donor with a solid tumor. This sequence joins TRBV5-6 and TRBJ2-2; weak D call: TRBD1 (6 bases). This CDR3 reads CASSLSGAYTGELFF. For the CDR3, the DNA is TGTGCCAGCAGCTTGTCAGGGGCGTACACCGGGGAGCTGTTTTTT.